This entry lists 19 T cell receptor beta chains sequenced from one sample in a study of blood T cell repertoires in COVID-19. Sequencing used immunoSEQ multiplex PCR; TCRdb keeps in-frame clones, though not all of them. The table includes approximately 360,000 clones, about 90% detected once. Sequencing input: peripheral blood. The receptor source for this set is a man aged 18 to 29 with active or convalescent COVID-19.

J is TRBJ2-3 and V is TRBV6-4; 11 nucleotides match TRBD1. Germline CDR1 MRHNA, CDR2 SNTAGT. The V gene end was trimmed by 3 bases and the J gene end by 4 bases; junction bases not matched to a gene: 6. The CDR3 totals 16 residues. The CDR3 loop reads CASSEAGQGGADTQYF. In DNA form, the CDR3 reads TGTGCCAGCAGTGAAGCGGGACAGGGGGGTGCAGATACGCAGTATTTT.

The CDR3 loop is CASSSAAVNTEAFF. The CDR3, as DNA: TGTGCCAGCTCCTCAGCGGCAGTGAACACTGAAGCTTTCTTT. This rearrangement joins TRBV18 to TRBJ1-1; D is uncertain. The length of the CDR3 is 14 residues. CDR1 is KGHSH, CDR2 LQKENI, per germline. V was pared by 6 bases and J by 0 bases, with 11 bases between.

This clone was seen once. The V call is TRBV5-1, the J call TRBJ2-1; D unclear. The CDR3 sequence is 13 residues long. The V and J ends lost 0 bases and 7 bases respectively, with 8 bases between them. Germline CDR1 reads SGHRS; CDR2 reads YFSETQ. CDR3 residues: CASSLGVANEQFF. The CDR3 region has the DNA TGCGCCAGCAGCTTGGGCGTCGCGAATGAGCAGTTCTTC.

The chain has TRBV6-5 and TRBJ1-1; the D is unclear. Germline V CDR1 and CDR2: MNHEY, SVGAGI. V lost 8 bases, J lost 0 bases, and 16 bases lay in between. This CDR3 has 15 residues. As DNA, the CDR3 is TGTGCCAGCTCGGGGTCACGGGCATTGAACACTGAAGCTTTCTTT. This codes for CASSGSRALNTEAFF.

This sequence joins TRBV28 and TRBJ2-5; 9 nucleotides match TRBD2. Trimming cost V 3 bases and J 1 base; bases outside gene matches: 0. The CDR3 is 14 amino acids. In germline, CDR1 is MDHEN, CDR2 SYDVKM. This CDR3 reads CASSFSGGQETQYF. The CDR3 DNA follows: TGTGCCAGCAGTTTTAGCGGGGGCCAAGAGACCCAGTACTTC.

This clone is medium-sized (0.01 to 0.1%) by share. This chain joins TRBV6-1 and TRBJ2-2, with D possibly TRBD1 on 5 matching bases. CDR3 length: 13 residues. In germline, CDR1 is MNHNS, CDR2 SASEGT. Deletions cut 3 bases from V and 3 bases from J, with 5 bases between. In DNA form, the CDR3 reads TGTGCCAGCAGTGACAGGGACACCGGGGAGCTGTTTTTT. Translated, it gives CASSDRDTGELFF.

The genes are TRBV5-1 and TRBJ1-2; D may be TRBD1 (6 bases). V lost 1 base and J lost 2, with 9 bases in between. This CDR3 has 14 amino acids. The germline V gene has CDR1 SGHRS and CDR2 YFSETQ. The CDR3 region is CASSLSDRNYGYTF. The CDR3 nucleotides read TGCGCCAGCAGCTTGTCGGACAGAAACTATGGCTACACCTTC.

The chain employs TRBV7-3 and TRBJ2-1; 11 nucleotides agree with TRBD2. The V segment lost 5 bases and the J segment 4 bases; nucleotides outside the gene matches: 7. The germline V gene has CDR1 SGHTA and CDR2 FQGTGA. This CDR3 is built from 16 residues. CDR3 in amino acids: CASSISGTSGYNEQFF. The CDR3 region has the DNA TGTGCCAGCAGCATATCCGGGACTAGCGGATACAATGAGCAGTTCTTC.

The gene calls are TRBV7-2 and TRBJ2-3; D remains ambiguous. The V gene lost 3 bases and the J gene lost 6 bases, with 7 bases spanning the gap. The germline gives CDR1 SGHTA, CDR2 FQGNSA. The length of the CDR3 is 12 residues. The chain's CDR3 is CASSFDADTQYF. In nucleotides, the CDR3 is TGTGCCAGCAGCTTCGATGCGGATACGCAGTATTTT.

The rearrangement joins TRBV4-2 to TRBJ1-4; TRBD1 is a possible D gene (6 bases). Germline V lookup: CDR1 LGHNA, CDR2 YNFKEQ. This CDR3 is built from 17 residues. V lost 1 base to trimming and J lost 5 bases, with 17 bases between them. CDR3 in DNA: TGTGCCAGCAGCCAAGCTAAACAGGGTCAGCGAAATGAAAAACTGTTTTTT. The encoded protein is CASSQAKQGQRNEKLFF.

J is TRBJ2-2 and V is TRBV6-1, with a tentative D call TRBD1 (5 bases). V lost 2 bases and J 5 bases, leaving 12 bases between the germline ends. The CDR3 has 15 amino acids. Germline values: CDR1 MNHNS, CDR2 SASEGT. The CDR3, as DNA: TGTGCCAGCAGTGAATCGGCAGGGTGGACCGGGGAGCTGTTTTTT. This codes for CASSESAGWTGELFF.

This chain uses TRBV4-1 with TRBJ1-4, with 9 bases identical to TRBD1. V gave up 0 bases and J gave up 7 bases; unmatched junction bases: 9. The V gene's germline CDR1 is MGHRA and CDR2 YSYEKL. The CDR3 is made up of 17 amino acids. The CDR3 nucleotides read TGCGCCAGCAGCCAAGATAGGTTACAGGGGGCCTTTGAAAAACTGTTTTTT. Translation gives CASSQDRLQGAFEKLFF.

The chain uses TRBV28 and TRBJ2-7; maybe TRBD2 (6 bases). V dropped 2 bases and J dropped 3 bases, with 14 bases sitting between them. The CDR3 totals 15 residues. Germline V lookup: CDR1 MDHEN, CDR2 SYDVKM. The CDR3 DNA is TGTGCCAGCAGTTTACGGGACTGGTACCGCTACGAGCAGTACTTC. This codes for CASSLRDWYRYEQYF.

Written as DNA, the CDR3 is TGTGCTAGTGGAAACGACAGGGGAGTCCTCAATGAGCAGTTCTTC. Translating gives CASGNDRGVLNEQFF. The chain has TRBV12-5 and TRBJ2-1, with 8 nucleotides matching TRBD1. V shed 6 bases, J shed 6 bases, and the junction held 10 bases outside the gene matches. Germline values: CDR1 LGHNT, CDR2 FRNRAP. The length of the CDR3 is 15 residues.

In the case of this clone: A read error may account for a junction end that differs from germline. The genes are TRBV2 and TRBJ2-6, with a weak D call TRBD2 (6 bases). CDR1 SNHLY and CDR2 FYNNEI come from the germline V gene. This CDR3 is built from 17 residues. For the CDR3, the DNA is TGTGCCAGCAGGGTTCGGGGTATGGGGACTGGGGCCAACGTGCTGACTTTC. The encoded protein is CASRVRGMGTGANVLTF.

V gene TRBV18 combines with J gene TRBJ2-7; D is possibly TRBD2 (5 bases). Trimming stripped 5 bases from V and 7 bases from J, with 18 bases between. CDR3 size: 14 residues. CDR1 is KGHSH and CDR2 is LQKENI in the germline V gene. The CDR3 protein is CASSSRGSTPEQYF. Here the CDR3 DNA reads TGTGCCAGCTCATCCCGCGGGTCAACCCCTGAGCAGTACTTC.

CDR3 loop: CASSYLGQGFREQYF. The CDR3 bases are TGTGCCAGCAGTTATCTGGGACAGGGTTTTCGCGAGCAGTACTTC. The rearrangement uses TRBV6-5 and TRBJ2-7, with 9 positions matching TRBD1. Germline V lookup: CDR1 MNHEY, CDR2 SVGAGI. This CDR3 has 15 amino acids. After removal of 3 bases from V and 6 bases from J, the junction contained 9 bases not matched to a gene.

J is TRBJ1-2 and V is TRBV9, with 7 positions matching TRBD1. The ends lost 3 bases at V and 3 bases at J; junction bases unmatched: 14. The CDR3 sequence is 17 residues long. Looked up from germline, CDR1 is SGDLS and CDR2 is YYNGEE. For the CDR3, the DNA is TGTGCCAGCAGCGCCCCGGACAGGAAAGAGAGGGACTATGGCTACACCTTC. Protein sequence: CASSAPDRKERDYGYTF.

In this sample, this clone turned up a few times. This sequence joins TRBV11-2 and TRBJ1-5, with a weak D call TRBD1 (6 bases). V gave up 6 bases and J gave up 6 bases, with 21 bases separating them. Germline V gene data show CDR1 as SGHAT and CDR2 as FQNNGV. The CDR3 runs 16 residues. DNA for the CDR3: TGTGCCAGCAGTCTAGCCGGGGGGCGCGGTGGTCAGCCCCAGCATTTT. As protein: CASSLAGGRGGQPQHF.